These T cell receptor beta chains were read from a single sample in a study of cytotoxic CD8 clonotypes in ibrutinib-treated CLL. The assay was immunoSEQ multiplex PCR, and TCRdb's table has in-frame clones only and misses some. The sample contains about 150,000 clones, around 80% of which appear only once. Here the sequenced sample was PBMCs, taken after 12 months of ibrutinib treatment. The receptor set was obtained from a human donor with chronic lymphocytic leukemia. Each CDR3 is given with its conserved first and last residue. The order of the fields is J gene, D gene, V gene, clone size, CDR3 length, CDR3 DNA, CDR3 protein. D genes are given only for firm matches. For some rows the clone size is stated as once, few or many, or as a class when expanded; others skip it.

TRBJ2-7 TRBD2 TRBV13 . 16 TGTGCCAGCAGCTTAGTCCCCCAGCGGGAGGGGTACGAGCAGTACTTC CASSLVPQREGYEQYF
TRBJ2-5 . TRBV12-2 . 15 TGTGCAAGTCGCTTAGCGTGGAGCAGGGGGGAGACCCAGTACTTC CASRLAWSRGETQYF
TRBJ1-1 . TRBV30 . 15 TGTGCCTGGACAATCGGGGGGCTTTTGGGCACTGAAGCTTTCTTT CAWTIGGLLGTEAFF
TRBJ1-1 . TRBV29-1 . 11 TGCAGCGTTGGTCTGGGGGCTGAAGCTTTCTTT CSVGLGAEAFF
TRBJ1-1 . TRBV6-1 . 14 TGTGCCAGCAGTGCAACAGGGATGCGCACTGAAGCTTTCTTT CASSATGMRTEAFF
TRBJ2-2 TRBD2 TRBV2 once 17 TGTGCCAGCAGGGACCACCGGGGGGGGCTGGACACCGGGGAGCTGTTTTTT CASRDHRGGLDTGELFF
TRBJ1-1 . TRBV2 . 14 TGTGCCAGCAGGCTCCAGGGTGCGAGCACTGAAGCTTTCTTT CASRLQGASTEAFF
TRBJ2-3 TRBD2 TRBV6-1 . 16 TGTGCCAGCAGTGAAGAGGCGGGAGACGGCACAGATACGCAGTATTTT CASSEEAGDGTDTQYF
TRBJ1-3 . TRBV5-8 . 15 TGTGCCAGCAGCTTGGCGTGGGGTCCTGGAAACACCATATATTTT CASSLAWGPGNTIYF
TRBJ1-2 TRBD1 TRBV5-4 . 15 TGTGCCAGCAGCTTGGCCACACAGGGGGGAATCGGCTACACCTTC CASSLATQGGIGYTF
TRBJ2-7 TRBD1 TRBV7-3 . 16 TGTGCCAGCAGCTTGGCCCCCGGACAGGGGGGAAACGAGCAGTACTTC CASSLAPGQGGNEQYF
TRBJ2-6 TRBD1 TRBV7-8 . 18 TGTGCCAGCAGGTCTGACAGGGGGCTCGCCTCTGGGGCCAACGTCCTGACTTTC CASRSDRGLASGANVLTF
TRBJ2-7 . TRBV30 . 12 TGTGCCTGGAGTGCTGCAGGGAACGAGCAGTACTTC CAWSAAGNEQYF
TRBJ2-2 TRBD1 TRBV5-8 . 16 TGTGCCAGCAGCCAGACAGGGAAAGTAAACACCGGGGAGCTGTTTTTT CASSQTGKVNTGELFF
TRBJ2-1 . TRBV6-5 . 16 TGTGCCAGCAGTTATTGGGAGACATTAAACTACAATGAGCAGTTCTTC CASSYWETLNYNEQFF
TRBJ2-1 . TRBV5-6 . 16 TGTGCCAGCAGTGACTGGGGGGCGAGCGTTAACAATGAGCAGTTCTTC CASSDWGASVNNEQFF